This TCR beta chain was recovered during a study of Ad26.COV2.S vaccination and SARS-CoV-2 variants. The CDR3 spans 15 residues. Per germline, CDR1 SEHNR and CDR2 FQNEAQ (reference sequence). The V end lost 4 bases, the J end lost 2 bases, and 13 bases lay between the germline ends. Only a few counts were recorded for this clone. Libraries were prepared by immunoSEQ multiplex PCR; TCRdb keeps only in-frame clonotypes and omits some of them. Of approximately 150,000 clones listed, about nine tenths were seen once; the top ten hold 4.5% to 6%. The specimen comprised peripheral blood, sampled after recovery from COVID-19. The TCR originated in a human donor who had recovered from COVID-19. This chain uses TRBV7-9 with TRBJ2-3, with a weak D call TRBD2 (5 bases). CDR3 sequence reads: CASSYGSGNTDTQYF. DNA of the CDR3: TGTGCCAGCAGCTACGGGTCGGGGAACACAGATACGCAGTATTTT.